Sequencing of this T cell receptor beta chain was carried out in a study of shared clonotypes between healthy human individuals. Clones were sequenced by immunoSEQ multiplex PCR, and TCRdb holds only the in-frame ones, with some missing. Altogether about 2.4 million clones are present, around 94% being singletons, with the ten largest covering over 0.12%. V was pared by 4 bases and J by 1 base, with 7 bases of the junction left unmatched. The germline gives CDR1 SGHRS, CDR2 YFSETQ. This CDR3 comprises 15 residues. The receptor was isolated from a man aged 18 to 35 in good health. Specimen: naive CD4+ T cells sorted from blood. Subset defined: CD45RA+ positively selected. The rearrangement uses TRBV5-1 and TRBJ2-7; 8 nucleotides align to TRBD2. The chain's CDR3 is CASSPGRGASYEQYF. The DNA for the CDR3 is TGCGCCAGCAGCCCCGGGCGGGGGGCATCCTACGAGCAGTACTTC.